This T cell receptor (beta chain) was retrieved from a study of CD8+CD57+ T cells in acquired aplastic anemia. Study results and caveats: Patients and controls had in common approximately 29 CD8+ CDR3 sequences.

This clonotype was seen ten or more times. Its cognate antigen is unknown. TCR beta VDJ and CDR3 profiling used genomic DNA as template. One entry per CDR3 protein, called by TCRdb with MiXCR from the reads. The table records roughly 130,000 distinct CDR3 sequences, roughly 50% of them present only once. This CDR3 comprises 13 residues. CDR1 and CDR2 from the germline V gene are SGHTA and FQGNSA. The V end was cut by 2 bases, the J end by 7 bases, with 11 bases between. The chain combines TRBV7-2 with TRBJ2-5; D is undetermined. The sequencing input was sorted CD4+, CD8+, or CD8+CD57+ T cells (not recorded which) from PBMCs. This TCR was recovered from a human donor in good health, serving as a control. The DNA of the CDR3 is TGTGCCAGCAGCTTAAGTGGAGAAGGGACCCAGTACTTC. This codes for CASSLSGEGTQYF.